This TCR beta chain was obtained from a study of blood T cell repertoires in COVID-19. About the study: From the United States, Italy and Spain came samples of acute and convalescent COVID-19. The analysed material was cDNA or gDNA that came from T cells, B-cell-depleted T cells, or PBMCs.

Study processing details: Scientists estimated how many nucleated cells there were by amplifying reference gene primers. Method: immunoSEQ multiplex PCR; TCRdb's copy keeps in-frame clones and lacks some. The DNA was the basis for D and trimming; V, J and clone size are from that table. Of 150,000 to 200,000 clones detected, roughly 82% appear once; the ten largest clones hold about 4.8%. The germline V and J ends were trimmed by 0 bases and 4 bases, with 10 bases remaining between them. The length of the CDR3 is 15 residues. CDR1 LNHNV and CDR2 YYDKDF come from the germline V gene (reference sequence).

Specimen: peripheral blood. The receptor's source is a woman in her thirties with acute or convalescent COVID-19. V is TRBV15 and J is TRBJ1-5; D is uncertain. CDR3 in DNA: TGTGCCACCAGCAGAGACAGGACTAATAATCAGCCCCAGCATTTT. Its protein product is CATSRDRTNNQPQHF. Combining the CDR3 with reference TRBV15 and TRBJ1-5 gives the whole variable domain DAMVIQNPRYQVTQFGKPVTLSCSQTLNHNVMYWYQQKSSQAPKLLFHYYDKDFNNEADTPDNFQSRRPNTSFCFLDIRSPGLGDTAMYLCATSRDRTNNQPQHFGDGTRLSIL.